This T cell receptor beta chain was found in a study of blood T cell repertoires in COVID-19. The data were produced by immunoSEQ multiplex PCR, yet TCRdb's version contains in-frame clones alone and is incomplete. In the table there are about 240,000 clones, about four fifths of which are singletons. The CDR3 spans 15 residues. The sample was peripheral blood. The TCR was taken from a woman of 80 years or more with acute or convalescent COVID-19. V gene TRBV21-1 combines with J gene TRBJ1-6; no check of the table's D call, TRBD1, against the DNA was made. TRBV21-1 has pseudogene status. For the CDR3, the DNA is TGTGCCAGCAGCAGGGCAGGGGGAATTAATTCACCCCTCCACTTT. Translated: CASSRAGGINSPLHF.